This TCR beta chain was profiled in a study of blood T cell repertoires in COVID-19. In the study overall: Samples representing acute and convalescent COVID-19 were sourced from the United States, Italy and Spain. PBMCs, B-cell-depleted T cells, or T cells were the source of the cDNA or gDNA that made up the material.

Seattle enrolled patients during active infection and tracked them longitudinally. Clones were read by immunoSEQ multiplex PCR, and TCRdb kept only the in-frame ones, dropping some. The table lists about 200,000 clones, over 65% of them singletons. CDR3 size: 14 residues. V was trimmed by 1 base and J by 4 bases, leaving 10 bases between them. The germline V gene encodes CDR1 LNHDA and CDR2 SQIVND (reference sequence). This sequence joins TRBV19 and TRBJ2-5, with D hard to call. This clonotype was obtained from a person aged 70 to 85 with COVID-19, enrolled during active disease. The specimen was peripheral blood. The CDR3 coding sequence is TGTGCCAGTAGTATAGCCTATAGTGGAGAGACCCAGTACTTC. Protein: CASSIAYSGETQYF.